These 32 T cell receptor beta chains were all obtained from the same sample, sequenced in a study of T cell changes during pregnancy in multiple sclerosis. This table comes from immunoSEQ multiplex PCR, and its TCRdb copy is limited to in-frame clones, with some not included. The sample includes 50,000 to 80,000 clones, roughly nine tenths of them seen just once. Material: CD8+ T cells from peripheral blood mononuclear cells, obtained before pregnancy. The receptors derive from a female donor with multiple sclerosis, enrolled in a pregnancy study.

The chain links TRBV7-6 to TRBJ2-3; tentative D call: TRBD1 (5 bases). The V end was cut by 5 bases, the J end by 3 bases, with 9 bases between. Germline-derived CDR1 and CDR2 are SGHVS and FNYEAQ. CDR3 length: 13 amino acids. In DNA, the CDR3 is TGTGCCAGCAGCCTTGACAGAACAGATACGCAGTATTTT. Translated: CASSLDRTDTQYF.

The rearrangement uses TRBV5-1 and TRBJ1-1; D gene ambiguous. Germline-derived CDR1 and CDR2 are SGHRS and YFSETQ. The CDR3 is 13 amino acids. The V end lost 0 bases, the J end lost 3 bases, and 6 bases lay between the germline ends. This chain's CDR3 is CASSLDGDTEAFF. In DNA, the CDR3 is TGCGCCAGCAGCTTGGACGGGGACACTGAAGCTTTCTTT.

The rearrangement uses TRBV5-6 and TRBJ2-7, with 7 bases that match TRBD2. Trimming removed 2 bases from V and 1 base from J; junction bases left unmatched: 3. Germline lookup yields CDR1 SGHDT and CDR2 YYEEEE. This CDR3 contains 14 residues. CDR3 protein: CASSLVAGSYEQYF. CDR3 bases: TGTGCCAGCAGCTTAGTAGCGGGTTCCTACGAGCAGTACTTC.

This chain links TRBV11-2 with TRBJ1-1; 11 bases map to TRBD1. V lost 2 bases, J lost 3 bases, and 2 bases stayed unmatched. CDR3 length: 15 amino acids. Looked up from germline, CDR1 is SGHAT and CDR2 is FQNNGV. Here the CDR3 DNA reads TGTGCCAGCAGCTTAACGGGACAGGGGGACACTGAAGCTTTCTTT. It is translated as CASSLTGQGDTEAFF.

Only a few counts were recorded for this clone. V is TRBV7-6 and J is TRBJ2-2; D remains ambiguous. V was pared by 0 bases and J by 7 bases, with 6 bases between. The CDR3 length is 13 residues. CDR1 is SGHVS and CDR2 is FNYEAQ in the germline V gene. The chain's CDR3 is CASSLAFGGELFF. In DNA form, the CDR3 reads TGTGCCAGCAGCTTAGCATTCGGCGGGGAGCTGTTTTTT.

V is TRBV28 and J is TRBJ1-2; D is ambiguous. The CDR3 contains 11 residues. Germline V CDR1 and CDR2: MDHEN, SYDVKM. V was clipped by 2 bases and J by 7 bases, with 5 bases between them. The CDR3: CASSLASGYTF. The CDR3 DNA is TGTGCCAGCAGTTTAGCTAGTGGCTACACCTTC.

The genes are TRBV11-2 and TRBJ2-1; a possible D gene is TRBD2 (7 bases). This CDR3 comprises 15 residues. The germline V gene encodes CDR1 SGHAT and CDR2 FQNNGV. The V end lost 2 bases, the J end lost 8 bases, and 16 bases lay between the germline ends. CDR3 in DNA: TGTGCCAGCAGCTTAAGGGGGGGGGCCAGAGATGAGCAGTTCTTC. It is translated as CASSLRGGARDEQFF.

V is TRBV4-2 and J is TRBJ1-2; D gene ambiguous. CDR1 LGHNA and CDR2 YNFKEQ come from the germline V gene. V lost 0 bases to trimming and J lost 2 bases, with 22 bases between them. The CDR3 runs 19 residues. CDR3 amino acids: CASSQESEAYGKPNYGYTF. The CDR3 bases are TGTGCCAGCAGCCAAGAAAGTGAGGCGTACGGGAAGCCCAACTATGGCTACACCTTC.

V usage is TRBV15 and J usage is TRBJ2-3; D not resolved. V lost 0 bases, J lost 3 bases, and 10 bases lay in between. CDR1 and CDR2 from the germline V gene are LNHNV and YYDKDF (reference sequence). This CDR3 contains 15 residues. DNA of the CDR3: TGTGCCACCAGCAGAGATGGGCAGGCAACAGATACGCAGTATTTT. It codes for CATSRDGQATDTQYF.

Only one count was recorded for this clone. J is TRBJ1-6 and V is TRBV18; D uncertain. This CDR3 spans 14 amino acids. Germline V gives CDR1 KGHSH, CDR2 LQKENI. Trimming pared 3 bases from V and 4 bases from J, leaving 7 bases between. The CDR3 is CASSPLPYNSPLHF. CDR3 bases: TGTGCCAGCTCACCCCTCCCGTATAATTCACCCCTCCACTTT.

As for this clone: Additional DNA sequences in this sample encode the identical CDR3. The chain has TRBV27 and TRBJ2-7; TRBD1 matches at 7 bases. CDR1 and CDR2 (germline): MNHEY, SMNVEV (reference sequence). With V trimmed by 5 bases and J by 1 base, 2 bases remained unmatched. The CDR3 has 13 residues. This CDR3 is CASSQGVSYEQYF. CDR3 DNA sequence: TGTGCCAGCAGTCAGGGGGTGTCCTACGAGCAGTACTTC.

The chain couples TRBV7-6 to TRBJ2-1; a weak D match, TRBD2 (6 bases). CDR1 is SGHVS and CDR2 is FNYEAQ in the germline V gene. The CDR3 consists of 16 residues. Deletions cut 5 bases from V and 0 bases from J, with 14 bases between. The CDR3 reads CASSPEAGGSYNEQFF. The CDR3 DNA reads TGTGCCAGCAGCCCGGAAGCGGGCGGCTCCTACAATGAGCAGTTCTTC.

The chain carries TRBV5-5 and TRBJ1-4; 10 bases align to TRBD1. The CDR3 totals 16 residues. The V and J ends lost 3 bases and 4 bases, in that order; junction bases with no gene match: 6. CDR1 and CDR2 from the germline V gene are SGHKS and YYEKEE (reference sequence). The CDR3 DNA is TGTGCCAGCAGCTCCCGGGACAGGGGAAGTAATGAAAAACTGTTTTTT. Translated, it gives CASSSRDRGSNEKLFF.

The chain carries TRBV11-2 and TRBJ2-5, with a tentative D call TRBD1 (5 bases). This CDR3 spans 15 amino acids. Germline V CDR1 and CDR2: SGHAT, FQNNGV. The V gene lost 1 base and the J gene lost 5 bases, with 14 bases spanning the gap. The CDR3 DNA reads TGTGCCAGCAGCTTAGGTGCAGGGCCCCGGGAGACCCAGTACTTC. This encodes CASSLGAGPRETQYF.

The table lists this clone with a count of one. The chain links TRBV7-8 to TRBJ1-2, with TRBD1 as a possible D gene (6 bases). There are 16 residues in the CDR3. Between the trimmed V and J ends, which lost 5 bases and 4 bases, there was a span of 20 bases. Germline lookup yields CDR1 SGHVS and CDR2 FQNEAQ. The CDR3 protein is CASSHPGHEGGYGYTF. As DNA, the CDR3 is TGTGCCAGCAGCCACCCGGGACATGAGGGCGGCTATGGCTACACCTTC.

The CDR3 sequence is CASSLGAFDSTGYTF. CDR3 bases: TGTGCCAGCAGTTTAGGGGCCTTCGATTCTACCGGCTACACCTTC. The rearrangement uses TRBV27 and TRBJ1-2; maybe TRBD1 (5 bases). The CDR3 is made up of 15 amino acids. Germline CDR1 is MNHEY and CDR2 is SMNVEV (reference sequence). V lost 2 bases and J lost 8, with 18 bases in between.

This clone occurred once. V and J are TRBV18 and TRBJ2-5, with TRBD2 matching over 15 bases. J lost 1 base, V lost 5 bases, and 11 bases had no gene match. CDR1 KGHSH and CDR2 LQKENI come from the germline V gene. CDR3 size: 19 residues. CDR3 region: CASSASGLAGGMLQETQYF. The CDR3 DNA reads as TGTGCCAGCTCAGCCTCGGGACTAGCGGGGGGCATGCTCCAAGAGACCCAGTACTTC.

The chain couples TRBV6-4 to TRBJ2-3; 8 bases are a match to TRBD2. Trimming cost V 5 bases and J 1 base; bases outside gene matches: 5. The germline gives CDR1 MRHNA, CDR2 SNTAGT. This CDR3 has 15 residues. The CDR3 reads CASSTSGGGTDTQYF. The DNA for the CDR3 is TGTGCCAGCAGTACAAGCGGGGGTGGCACAGATACGCAGTATTTT.

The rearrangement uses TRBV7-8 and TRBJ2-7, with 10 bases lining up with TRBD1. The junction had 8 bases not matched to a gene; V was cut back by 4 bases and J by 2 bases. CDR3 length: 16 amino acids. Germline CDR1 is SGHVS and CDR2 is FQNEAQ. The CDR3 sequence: CASSSTGTGVPYEQYF. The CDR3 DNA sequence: TGTGCCAGCAGCTCCACCGGGACAGGGGTCCCCTACGAGCAGTACTTC.

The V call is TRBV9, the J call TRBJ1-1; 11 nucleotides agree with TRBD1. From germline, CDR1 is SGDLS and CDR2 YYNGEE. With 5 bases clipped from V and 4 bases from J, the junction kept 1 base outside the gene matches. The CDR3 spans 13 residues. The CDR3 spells CASSGTGGTEAFF. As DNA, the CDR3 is TGTGCCAGCAGTGGGACAGGGGGCACTGAAGCTTTCTTT.

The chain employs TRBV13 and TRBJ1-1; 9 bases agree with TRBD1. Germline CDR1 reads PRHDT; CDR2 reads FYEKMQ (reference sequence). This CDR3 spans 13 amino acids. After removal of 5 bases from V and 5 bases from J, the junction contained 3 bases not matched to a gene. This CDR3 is CASSLTGGTEAFF. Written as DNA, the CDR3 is TGTGCCAGCAGCCTGACAGGGGGAACTGAAGCTTTCTTT.

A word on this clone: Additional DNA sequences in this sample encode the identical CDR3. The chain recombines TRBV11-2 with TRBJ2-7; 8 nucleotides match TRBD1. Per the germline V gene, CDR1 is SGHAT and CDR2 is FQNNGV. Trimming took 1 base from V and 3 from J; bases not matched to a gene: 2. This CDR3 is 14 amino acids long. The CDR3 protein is CASSLGTGGYEQYF. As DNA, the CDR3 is TGTGCCAGCAGCTTAGGTACAGGGGGCTACGAGCAGTACTTC.

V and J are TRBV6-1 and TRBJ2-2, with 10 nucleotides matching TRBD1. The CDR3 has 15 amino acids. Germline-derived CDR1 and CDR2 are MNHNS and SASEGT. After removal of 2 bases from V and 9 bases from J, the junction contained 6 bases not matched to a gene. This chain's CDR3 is CASSERQGARRELFF. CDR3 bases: TGTGCCAGCAGTGAACGACAGGGGGCGCGCAGGGAGCTGTTTTTT.

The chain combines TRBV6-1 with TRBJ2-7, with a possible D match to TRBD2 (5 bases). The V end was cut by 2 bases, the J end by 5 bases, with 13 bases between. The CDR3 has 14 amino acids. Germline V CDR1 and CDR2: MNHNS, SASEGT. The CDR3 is CASSEFAGTDEQYF. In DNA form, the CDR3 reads TGTGCCAGCAGTGAATTTGCGGGTACTGACGAGCAGTACTTC.

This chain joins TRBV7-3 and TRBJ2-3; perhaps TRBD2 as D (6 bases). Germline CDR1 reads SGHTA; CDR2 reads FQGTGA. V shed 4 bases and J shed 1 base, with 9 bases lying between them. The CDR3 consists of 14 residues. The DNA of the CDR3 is TGTGCCAGCAGCTCCGGGACTGGCACAGATACGCAGTATTTT. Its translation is CASSSGTGTDTQYF.

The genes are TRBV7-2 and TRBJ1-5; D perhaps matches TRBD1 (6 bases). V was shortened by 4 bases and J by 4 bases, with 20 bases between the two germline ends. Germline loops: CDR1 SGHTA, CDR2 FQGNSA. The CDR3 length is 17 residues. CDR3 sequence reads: CASSSVGGAEGNQPQHF. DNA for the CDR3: TGTGCCAGCAGCTCGGTGGGGGGGGCGGAAGGGAATCAGCCCCAGCATTTT.

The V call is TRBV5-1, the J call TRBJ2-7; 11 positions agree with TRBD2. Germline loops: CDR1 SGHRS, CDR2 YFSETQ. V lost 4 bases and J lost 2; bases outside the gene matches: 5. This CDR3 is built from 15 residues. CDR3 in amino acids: CASSDPSGGTYEQYF. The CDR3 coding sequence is TGCGCCAGCAGCGACCCTAGCGGGGGGACCTACGAGCAGTACTTC.

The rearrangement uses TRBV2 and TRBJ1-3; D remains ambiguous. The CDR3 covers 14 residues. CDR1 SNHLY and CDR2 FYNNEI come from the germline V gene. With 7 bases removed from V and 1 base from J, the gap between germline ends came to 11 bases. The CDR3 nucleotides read TGTGCCAGCAAGTCGGGATTGTCTGGAAACACCATATATTTT. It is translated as CASKSGLSGNTIYF.

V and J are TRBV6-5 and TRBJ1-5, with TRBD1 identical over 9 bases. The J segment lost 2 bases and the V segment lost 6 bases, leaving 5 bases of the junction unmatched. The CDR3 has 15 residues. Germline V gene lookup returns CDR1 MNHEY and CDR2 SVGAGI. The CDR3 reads CASSKGQGGNQPQHF. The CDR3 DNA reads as TGTGCCAGCAGCAAGGGACAGGGAGGCAATCAGCCCCAGCATTTT.

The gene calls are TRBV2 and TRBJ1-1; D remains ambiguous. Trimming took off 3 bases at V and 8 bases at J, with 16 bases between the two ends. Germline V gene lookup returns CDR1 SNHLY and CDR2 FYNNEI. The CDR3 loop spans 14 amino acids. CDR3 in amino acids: CASSEEGRVAEAFF. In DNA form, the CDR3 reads TGTGCCAGCAGTGAGGAGGGTAGGGTCGCCGAAGCTTTCTTT.

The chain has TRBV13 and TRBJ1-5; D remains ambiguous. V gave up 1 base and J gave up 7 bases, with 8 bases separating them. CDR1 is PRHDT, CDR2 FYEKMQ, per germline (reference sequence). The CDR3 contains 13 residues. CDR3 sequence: CASSLEGGQPQHF. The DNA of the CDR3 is TGTGCCAGCAGCTTAGAGGGAGGGCAGCCCCAGCATTTT.

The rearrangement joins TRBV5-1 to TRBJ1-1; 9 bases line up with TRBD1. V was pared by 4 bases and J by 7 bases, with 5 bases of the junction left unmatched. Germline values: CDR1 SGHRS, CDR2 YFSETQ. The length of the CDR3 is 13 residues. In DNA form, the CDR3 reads TGCGCCAGCAGCACGGGGACAGGGTTTGAAGCTTTCTTT. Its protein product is CASSTGTGFEAFF.